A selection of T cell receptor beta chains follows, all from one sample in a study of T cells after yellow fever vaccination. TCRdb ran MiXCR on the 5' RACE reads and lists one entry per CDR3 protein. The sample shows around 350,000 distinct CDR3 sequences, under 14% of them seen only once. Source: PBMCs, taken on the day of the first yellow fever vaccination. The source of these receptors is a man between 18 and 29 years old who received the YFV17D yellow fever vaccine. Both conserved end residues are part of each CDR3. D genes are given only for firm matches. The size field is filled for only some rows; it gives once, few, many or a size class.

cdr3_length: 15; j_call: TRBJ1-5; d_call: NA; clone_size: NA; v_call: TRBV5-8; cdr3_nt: TGTGCCAGCAGCTTGTACAGATATAGCAATCAGCCCCAGCATTTT; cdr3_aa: CASSLYRYSNQPQHF
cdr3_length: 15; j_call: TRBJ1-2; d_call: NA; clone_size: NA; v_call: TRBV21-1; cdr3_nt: TGTGCCAGCAGCCTTCGGCCCCGGACACACTATGGCTACACCTTC; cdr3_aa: CASSLRPRTHYGYTF
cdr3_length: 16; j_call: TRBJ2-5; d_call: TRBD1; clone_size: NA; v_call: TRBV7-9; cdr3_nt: TGTGCCAGCAGCCTCGGCCATGCAGGGGGAAGAGAGACCCAGTACTTC; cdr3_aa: CASSLGHAGGRETQYF
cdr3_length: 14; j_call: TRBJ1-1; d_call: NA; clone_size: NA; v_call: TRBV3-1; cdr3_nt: TGTGCCAGCAGCCAAGATCGGAGAGGCACTGAAGCTTTCTTT; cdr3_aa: CASSQDRRGTEAFF
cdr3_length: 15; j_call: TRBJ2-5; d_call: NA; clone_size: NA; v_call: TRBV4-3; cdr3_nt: TGCGCCAGCAGCCAAGATTCGTCAGGTGGAGAGACCCAGTACTTC; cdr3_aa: CASSQDSSGGETQYF
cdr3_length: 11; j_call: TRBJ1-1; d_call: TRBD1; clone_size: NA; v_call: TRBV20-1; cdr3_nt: TGCAGCAATAAACAGGGGGTTGAAGCTTTCTTT; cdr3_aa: CSNKQGVEAFF
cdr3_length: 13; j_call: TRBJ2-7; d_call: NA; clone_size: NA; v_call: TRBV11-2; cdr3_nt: TGTGCCAGCAGCTTTCACGCTACCTACGAGCAGTACTTC; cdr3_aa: CASSFHATYEQYF
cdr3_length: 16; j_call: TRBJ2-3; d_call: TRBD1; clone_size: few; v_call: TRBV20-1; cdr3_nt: TGCAGTGCTAGAGACCGGGACAGGGGCCTGGGGGATACGCAGTATTTT; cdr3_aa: CSARDRDRGLGDTQYF
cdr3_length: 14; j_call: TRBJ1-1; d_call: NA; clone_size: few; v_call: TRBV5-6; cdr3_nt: TGTGCCAGCAGCTTGTGGGGCTCCTACACTGAAGCTTTCTTT; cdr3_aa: CASSLWGSYTEAFF
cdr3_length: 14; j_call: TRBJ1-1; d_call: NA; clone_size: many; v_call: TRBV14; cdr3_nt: TGTGCCAGCAGCCAAGATCCGGCGTCCACTGAAGCTTTCTTT; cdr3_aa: CASSQDPASTEAFF
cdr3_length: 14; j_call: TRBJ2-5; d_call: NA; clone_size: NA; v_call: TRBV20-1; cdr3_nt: TGCAGTGCTCCACGCCCGGGGGTGGTAGAGACCCAGTACTTC; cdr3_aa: CSAPRPGVVETQYF
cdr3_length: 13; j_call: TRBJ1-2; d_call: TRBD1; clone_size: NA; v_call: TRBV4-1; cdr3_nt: TGCGCCAGCCCGAGACAGGGGTTCATAGGCTACACCTTC; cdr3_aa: CASPRQGFIGYTF
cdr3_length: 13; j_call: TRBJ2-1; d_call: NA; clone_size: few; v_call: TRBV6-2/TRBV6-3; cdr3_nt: TGTGCCAGCAGTGGGAGCCCCTACAATGAGCAGTTCTTC; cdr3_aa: CASSGSPYNEQFF
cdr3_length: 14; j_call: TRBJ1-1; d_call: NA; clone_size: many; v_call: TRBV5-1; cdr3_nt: TGCGCCAGCAGCCCGGACACGGCGAGGACTGAAGCTTTCTTT; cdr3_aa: CASSPDTARTEAFF
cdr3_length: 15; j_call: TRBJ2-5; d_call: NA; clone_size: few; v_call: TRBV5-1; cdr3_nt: TGCGCCAGCAGCCCCGGGGCGGAGGGGCAAGAGACCCAGTACTTC; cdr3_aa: CASSPGAEGQETQYF
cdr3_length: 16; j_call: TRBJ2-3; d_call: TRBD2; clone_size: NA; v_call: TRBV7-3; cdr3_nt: TGTGCCAGCAGCTGGGAACCGGGACTGGGAGGGGATACGCAGTATTTT; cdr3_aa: CASSWEPGLGGDTQYF
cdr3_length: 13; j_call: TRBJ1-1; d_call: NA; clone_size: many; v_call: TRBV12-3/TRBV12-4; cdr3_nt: TGTGCCAGCAGTTTCCTGAGGAAGGGGGAAGCTTTCTTT; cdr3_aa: CASSFLRKGEAFF
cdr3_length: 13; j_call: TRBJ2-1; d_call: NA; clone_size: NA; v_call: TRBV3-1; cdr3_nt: TGTGCCAGCAGCCAAGAAGGCAACAATGAGCAGTTCTTC; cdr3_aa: CASSQEGNNEQFF
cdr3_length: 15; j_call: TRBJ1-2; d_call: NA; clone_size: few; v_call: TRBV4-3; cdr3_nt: TGCGCCAGCAGCCAAGACGGGGGGTGGAACTATGGCTACACCTTC; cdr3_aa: CASSQDGGWNYGYTF
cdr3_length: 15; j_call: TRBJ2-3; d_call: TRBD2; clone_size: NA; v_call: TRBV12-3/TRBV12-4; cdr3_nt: TGTGCCAGCAGTGTGGTAGCGGGGAAAACAGATACGCAGTATTTT; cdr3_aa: CASSVVAGKTDTQYF
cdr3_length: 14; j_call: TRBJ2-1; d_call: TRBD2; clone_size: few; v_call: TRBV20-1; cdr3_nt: TGCAGTGCTAGAGCCCTAGCGGGGGTCAATGAGCAGTTCTTC; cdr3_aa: CSARALAGVNEQFF
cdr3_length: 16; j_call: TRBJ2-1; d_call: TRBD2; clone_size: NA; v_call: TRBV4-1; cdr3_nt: TGCGCCAGCAGCCAAGGCCCGGCAGCGGGGGGCAATGAGCAGTTCTTC; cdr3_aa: CASSQGPAAGGNEQFF
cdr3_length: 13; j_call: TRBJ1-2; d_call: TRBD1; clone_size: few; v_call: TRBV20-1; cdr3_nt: TGCAGTGCAGCTACAGGGGGGGTGCGGGGCTACACCTTC; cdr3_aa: CSAATGGVRGYTF
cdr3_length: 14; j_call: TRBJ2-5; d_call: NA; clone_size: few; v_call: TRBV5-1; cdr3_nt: TGCGCCAGCAGGGCGAGGCCCCAGAGTGAGACCCAGTACTTC; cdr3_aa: CASRARPQSETQYF